This T cell receptor (beta chain) was sequenced for a study of T cells after somatic rescue of genetic block. J lost 4 bases, V lost 2 bases, and 4 bases had no gene match. This CDR3 has 14 amino acids. CDR1 is SGHAT and CDR2 is FQNNGV in the germline V gene. Some clones are missing from TCRdb's copy, which holds only in-frame ones; the method was immunoSEQ multiplex PCR. The sample includes approximately 71,000 clones, under 95% of them seen just once. The chain uses TRBV11-2 and TRBJ2-5, with 7 bases fitting TRBD2. Sequencing was carried out using peripheral blood mononuclear cells (PBMCs). The sequence derives from a man aged 40-55 years. The DNA of the CDR3 is TGTGCCAGCAGCTTATATTCGGGGGGAGAGACCCAGTACTTC. It translates to CASSLYSGGETQYF.